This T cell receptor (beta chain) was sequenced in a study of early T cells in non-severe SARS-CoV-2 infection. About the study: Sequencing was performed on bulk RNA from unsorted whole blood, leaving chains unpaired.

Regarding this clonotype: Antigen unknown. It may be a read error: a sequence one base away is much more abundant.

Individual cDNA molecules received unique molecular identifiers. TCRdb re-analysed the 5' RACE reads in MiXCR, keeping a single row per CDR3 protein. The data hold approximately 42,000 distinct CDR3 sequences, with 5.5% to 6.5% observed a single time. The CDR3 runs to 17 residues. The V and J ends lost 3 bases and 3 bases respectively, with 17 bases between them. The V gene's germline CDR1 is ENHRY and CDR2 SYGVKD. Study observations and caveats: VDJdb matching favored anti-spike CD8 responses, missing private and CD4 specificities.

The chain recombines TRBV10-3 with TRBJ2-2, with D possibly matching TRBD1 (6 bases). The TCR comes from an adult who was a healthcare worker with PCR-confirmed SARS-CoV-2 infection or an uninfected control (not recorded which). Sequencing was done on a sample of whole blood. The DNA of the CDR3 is TGTGCCATCAGTGACTTCGGCCAGGGGTGGGACACCGGGGAGCTGTTTTTT. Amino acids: CAISDFGQGWDTGELFF.